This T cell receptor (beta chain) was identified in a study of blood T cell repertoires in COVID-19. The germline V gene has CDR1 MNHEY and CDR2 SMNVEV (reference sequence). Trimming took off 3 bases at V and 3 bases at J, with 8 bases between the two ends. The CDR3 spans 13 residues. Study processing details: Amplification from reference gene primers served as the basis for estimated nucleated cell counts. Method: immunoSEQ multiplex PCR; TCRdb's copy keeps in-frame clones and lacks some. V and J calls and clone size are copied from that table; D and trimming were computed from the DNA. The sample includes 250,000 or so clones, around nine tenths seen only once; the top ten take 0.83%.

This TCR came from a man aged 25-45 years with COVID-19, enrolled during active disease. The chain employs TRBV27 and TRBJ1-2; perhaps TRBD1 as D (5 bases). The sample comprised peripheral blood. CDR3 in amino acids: CASSFDSHYGYTF. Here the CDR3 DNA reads TGTGCCAGCAGTTTTGACAGCCACTATGGCTACACCTTC.